This T cell receptor beta chain derives from a study of shared clonotypes between healthy human individuals. A split of CD4+ cells into CD45RA+ naive and CD45RA-negative memory subsets was performed. This CDR3 is 21 amino acids long. V lost 1 base and J lost 4, with 35 bases in between. From germline, CDR1 is GTSNPN and CDR2 SVGIG (reference sequence). Deep-level assay runs were performed. Every immunoSEQ plate was one replicate of a subset's evenly spread DNA. Source study methods: Filtering differed for immunoSEQ, which gave only junction sequences without quality scores. Libraries were prepared by immunoSEQ multiplex PCR; TCRdb keeps only in-frame clonotypes and omits some of them. D and trimming were read from the DNA, whereas the V and J calls and clone size are those reported in that table. The top ten clones hold about 0.34% of a sample with more than 1.2 million clones, approximately 98.5% of them seen once.

The sequenced sample consisted of naive CD4+ T cells sorted from blood. Subset meaning: CD45RA+ positively selected. The chain employs TRBV30 and TRBJ2-7, with D perhaps matching TRBD2 (7 bases). The receptor was derived from a man younger than 40 in good health. CDR3 loop: CAWSGFASGGPRVSKLYEQYF. The CDR3 nucleotides read TGTGCCTGGAGTGGGTTCGCCTCGGGGGGCCCTCGTGTTTCTAAACTATACGAGCAGTACTTC. Full variable domain (outside the CDR3, taken from reference TRBV30 and TRBJ2-7): SQTIHQWPATLVQPVGSPLSLECTVEGTSNPNLYWYRQAAGRGLQLLFYSVGIGQISSEVPQNLSASRPQDRQFILSSKKLLLSDSGFYLCAWSGFASGGPRVSKLYEQYFGPGTRLTVT.